The next 18 T cell receptor beta chains were all read from a single sample in a study of cytomegalovirus exposure and HLA in healthy donors. The study ran its PCR with 60 Vbeta and 13 Jbeta primers. Profiling relied on immunoSEQ multiplex PCR, and the TCRdb table lists in-frame clones only, not all of them. The sample lists over 95,000 clones; about 79% were seen once. Sequencing was performed on PBMCs. The receptors come from a woman aged 18-29 years in good health and CMV-seronegative.

The chain links TRBV18 to TRBJ1-2, with 9 nucleotides matching TRBD1. The germline V gene has CDR1 KGHSH and CDR2 LQKENI. J lost 4 bases, V lost 5 bases, and 5 bases had no gene match. This CDR3 comprises 14 residues. The CDR3: CASSRQGVGYGYTF. CDR3 in DNA: TGTGCCAGCTCAAGACAGGGGGTAGGCTATGGCTACACCTTC.

The chain joins TRBV30 to TRBJ2-1; maybe TRBD2 (5 bases). Per the germline V gene, CDR1 is GTSNPN and CDR2 is SVGIG (reference sequence). The CDR3 is 14 amino acids. Trimming removed 2 bases from V and 8 bases from J, with 16 bases in between. CDR3 amino acids: CAWSPRRAGYEQFF. In DNA, the CDR3 is TGTGCCTGGAGTCCCCGGCGGGCAGGTTATGAGCAGTTCTTC.

This chain links TRBV5-1 with TRBJ2-1, with D possibly matching TRBD2 (5 bases). The V and J ends lost 5 bases and 3 bases respectively, with 6 bases between them. The CDR3 totals 12 residues. Per the germline V gene, CDR1 is SGHRS and CDR2 is YFSETQ. DNA for the CDR3: TGCGCCAGCAGAAGCGGCTACAATGAGCAGTTCTTC. Translation: CASRSGYNEQFF.

This clone was counted once. The CDR3 DNA reads TGCGCCAGCAGCTCAGGGACAGGGCGCTATCAGCCCCAGCATTTT. This encodes CASSSGTGRYQPQHF. The V and J genes are TRBV5-1 and TRBJ1-5; 9 nucleotides match TRBD1. The CDR3 covers 15 residues. The J segment lost 5 bases and the V segment lost 3 bases, leaving 6 bases of the junction unmatched. Germline assignment: CDR1 SGHRS and CDR2 YFSETQ.

This chain joins TRBV12-5 and TRBJ1-1; D not certain. This CDR3 is built from 17 residues. CDR1 is LGHNT, CDR2 FRNRAP, per germline. V lost 4 bases and J 1 base, leaving 19 bases between the germline ends. The CDR3 DNA reads TGTGCTAGTGGTTCGTCCTGGGAGGCGGCGCCGAACACTGAAGCTTTCTTT. Its translation: CASGSSWEAAPNTEAFF.

The CDR3 here is CASSLGTGGSNQPQHF. In nucleotides, the CDR3 is TGTGCCAGCAGCTTAGGGACAGGGGGCAGCAATCAGCCCCAGCATTTT. The gene calls are TRBV7-8 and TRBJ1-5, with 11 positions matching TRBD1. The CDR3 extends over 16 amino acids. Germline-derived CDR1 and CDR2 are SGHVS and FQNEAQ. J lost 1 base, V lost 1 base, and 0 bases had no gene match. The whole variable domain, filled in from reference TRBV7-8 and TRBJ1-5, reads GAGVSQSPRYKVAKRGQDVALRCDPISGHVSLFWYQQALGQGPEFLTYFQNEAQLDKSGLPSDRFFAERPEGSVSTLKIQRTQQEDSAVYLCASSLGTGGSNQPQHFGDGTRLSIL.

The CDR3 loop reads CASSHQGGYGYTF. DNA of the CDR3: TGTGCCAGCAGCCATCAGGGAGGCTATGGCTACACCTTC. The chain has TRBV5-6 and TRBJ1-2, with D possibly matching TRBD1 (5 bases). V was clipped by 4 bases and J by 4 bases, with 11 bases between them. CDR1 SGHDT and CDR2 YYEEEE come from the germline V gene. This CDR3 contains 13 residues.

The rearrangement links TRBV11-3 to TRBJ1-2; 7 nucleotides line up with TRBD1. This CDR3 region has 13 residues. The germline CDR1 and CDR2 sequences are SGHNT and YENEEA. V shed 4 bases, J shed 3 bases, and the junction held 2 bases outside the gene matches. The CDR3 coding sequence is TGTGCCAGCAGCTCCAGGGGGGACTATGGCTACACCTTC. Protein: CASSSRGDYGYTF.

This sequence joins TRBV12-2 and TRBJ2-3; the table calls TRBD2, which could not be checked here. TRBV12-2 is assigned pseudogene status. This CDR3 has 18 residues. CDR3 sequence: CASRFTSGGAGGTDTQYF. The DNA for the CDR3 is TGTGCAAGTCGCTTCACTAGCGGGGGGGCGGGGGGCACAGATACGCAGTATTTT.

The chain combines TRBV28 with TRBJ1-2; no clear D gene. The length of the CDR3 is 14 residues. V was trimmed by 6 bases and J by 2 bases, leaving 13 bases between them. Germline CDR1 is MDHEN and CDR2 is SYDVKM. CDR3 bases: TGTGCCAGCAGGGAGGGCGCGGTAAACTATGGCTACACCTTC. Translating it yields CASREGAVNYGYTF.

V usage is TRBV5-1 and J usage is TRBJ2-6; no firm D call. This CDR3 is 15 amino acids long. The germline V gene encodes CDR1 SGHRS and CDR2 YFSETQ. V lost 3 bases and J 1 base, leaving 8 bases between the germline ends. The CDR3 DNA sequence: TGCGCCAGCAGCTCGAGTTATTCTGGGGCCAACGTCCTGACTTTC. This translates into CASSSSYSGANVLTF.

V and J are TRBV10-3 and TRBJ1-3; D unclear. This CDR3 has 14 amino acids. V dropped 6 bases and J dropped 0 bases, with 9 bases sitting between them. Germline V CDR1 and CDR2: ENHRY, SYGVKD. The CDR3 is CAISGESSGNTIYF. The CDR3 nucleotides read TGTGCCATCAGCGGGGAGAGCTCTGGAAACACCATATATTTT.

This rearrangement joins TRBV28 to TRBJ2-7, with a weak D call TRBD1 (5 bases). This CDR3 contains 12 residues. The V and J ends lost 4 bases and 4 bases respectively, with 8 bases between them. The V gene's germline CDR1 is MDHEN and CDR2 SYDVKM. CDR3 nucleotides: TGTGCCAGCAGTTCCAGGGTGTACGAGCAGTACTTC. Its translation is CASSSRVYEQYF.

This sequence joins TRBV18 and TRBJ1-2, with 9 positions matching TRBD1. The CDR3 consists of 13 residues. Germline CDR1 and CDR2: KGHSH and LQKENI. V was pared by 3 bases and J by 8 bases, with 4 bases of the junction left unmatched. The CDR3 sequence is CASSPRTGDGYTF. The CDR3 coding sequence is TGTGCCAGCTCACCGAGGACAGGGGACGGCTACACCTTC.

This chain joins TRBV7-9 and TRBJ2-7, with TRBD2 identical over 7 bases. V lost 2 bases and J lost 2; bases outside the gene matches: 6. CDR3 size: 15 residues. Germline CDR1 reads SEHNR; CDR2 reads FQNEAQ (reference sequence). CDR3 nucleotide sequence: TGTGCCAGCAGCTTATATGGGGGGGGACCCTACGAGCAGTACTTC. Translation gives CASSLYGGGPYEQYF.

This clone was seen a few times. V and J are TRBV28 and TRBJ2-7; maybe TRBD1 (6 bases). Germline V gene lookup returns CDR1 MDHEN and CDR2 SYDVKM. The CDR3 loop spans 15 amino acids. Trimming pared 5 bases from V and 2 bases from J, leaving 16 bases between. The CDR3 DNA reads TGTGCCAGCAGTACTACAGGGTTCTCCACCTACGAGCAGTACTTC. This gives the protein CASSTTGFSTYEQYF.

The genes are TRBV6-5 and TRBJ1-2, with 7 bases matching TRBD1. V gave up 6 bases and J gave up 9 bases; unmatched junction bases: 10. The CDR3 extends over 13 amino acids. Germline CDR1 reads MNHEY; CDR2 reads SVGAGI. The DNA for the CDR3 is TGTGCCAGCAGCTACACGACAGGGATGAGCTACACCTTC. Protein sequence: CASSYTTGMSYTF.

This chain links TRBV13 with TRBJ1-1, with 11 bases fitting TRBD1. The germline gives CDR1 PRHDT, CDR2 FYEKMQ (reference sequence). V was pared by 4 bases and J by 3 bases, with 4 bases of the junction left unmatched. This CDR3 has 15 residues. Written as DNA, the CDR3 is TGTGCCAGCAGCTGGGGGACAGGGGGGGACACTGAAGCTTTCTTT. Amino acid sequence: CASSWGTGGDTEAFF.